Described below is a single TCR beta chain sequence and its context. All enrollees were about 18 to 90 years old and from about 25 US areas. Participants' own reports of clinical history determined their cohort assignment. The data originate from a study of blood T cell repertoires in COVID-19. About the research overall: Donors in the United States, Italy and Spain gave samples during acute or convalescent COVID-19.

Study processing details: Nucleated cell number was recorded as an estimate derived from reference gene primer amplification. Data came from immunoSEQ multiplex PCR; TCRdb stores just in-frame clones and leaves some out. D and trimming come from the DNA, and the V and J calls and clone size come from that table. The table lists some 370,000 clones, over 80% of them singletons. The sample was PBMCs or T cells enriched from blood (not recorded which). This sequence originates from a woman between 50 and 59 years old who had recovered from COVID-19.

The CDR3: CASRDRTNEQFF. For the CDR3, the DNA is TGTGCCAGCAGAGACAGGACAAATGAGCAGTTCTTC. V usage is TRBV6-5 and J usage is TRBJ2-1; weak D call: TRBD1 (6 bases). The germline gives CDR1 MNHEY, CDR2 SVGAGI. V was pared by 6 bases and J by 7 bases, with 10 bases between. The CDR3 covers 12 residues.